Shown below are 7 T cell receptor beta chains from a single sample sequenced in a study of control samples from healthy donors and cancer patients. Method: immunoSEQ multiplex PCR; TCRdb's copy keeps in-frame clones and lacks some. The sample consists of about 120,000 clones, roughly 90% of them appearing once. Sequencing used PBMCs. These receptors were obtained from a woman aged 60 to 75 with lung cancer.

The chain uses TRBV7-9 and TRBJ2-7, with TRBD2 matching 14 bases. CDR1 is SEHNR and CDR2 is FQNEAQ in the germline V gene (reference sequence). This CDR3 is 17 amino acids long. Unmatched junction bases numbered 6, after V lost 4 bases and J lost 1 base. The CDR3 here is CASSSLGLAGVSYEQYF. The CDR3 bases are TGTGCCAGCAGCTCATTGGGACTAGCGGGAGTATCCTACGAGCAGTACTTC. The entire variable domain, with the rest obtained from reference TRBV7-9 and TRBJ2-7, is as follows: DTGVSQNPRHKITKRGQNVTFRCDPISEHNRLYWYRQTLGQGPEFLTYFQNEAQLEKSRLLSDRFSAERPKGSFSTLEIQRTEQGDSAMYLCASSSLGLAGVSYEQYFGPGTRLTVT.

This chain joins TRBV6-5 and TRBJ1-5; possible D gene TRBD1, 6 bases. Trimming shortened V by 7 bases and J by 0 bases, and 13 bases separated the two germline ends. From germline, CDR1 is MNHEY and CDR2 SVGAGI. CDR3 length: 15 residues. The CDR3 here is CASKGGTHSNQPQHF. Here the CDR3 DNA reads TGTGCCAGCAAGGGAGGGACACATAGCAATCAGCCCCAGCATTTT.

The V call is TRBV6-2 or TRBV6-3, the J call TRBJ1-2, with 7 nucleotides matching TRBD1. V gave up 3 bases and J gave up 5 bases; unmatched junction bases: 12. The CDR3 loop spans 16 amino acids. CDR1 is MNHEY, CDR2 SVGEGT, per germline. Here the CDR3 reads CASSYHQRDRSYGYTF. DNA for the CDR3: TGTGCCAGCAGTTATCACCAACGGGACAGATCATATGGCTACACCTTC.

V gene TRBV10-3 combines with J gene TRBJ1-3; D is possibly TRBD1 (6 bases). The CDR3 runs to 13 residues. Looked up from germline, CDR1 is ENHRY and CDR2 is SYGVKD. The germline V and J ends were trimmed by 4 bases and 2 bases, with 6 bases remaining between them. Written as DNA, the CDR3 is TGTGCCATCAGTGCAGGGGCTGGAAACACCATATATTTT. Translated, it gives CAISAGAGNTIYF.

This rearrangement joins TRBV28 to TRBJ1-1, with a tentative D call TRBD1 (5 bases). Trimming left V 5 bases short and J 6 bases short, with 13 bases between. The CDR3 is 13 residues long. Germline CDR1 is MDHEN and CDR2 is SYDVKM. This CDR3 reads CASSRGSYAEAFF. CDR3 coding DNA: TGTGCCAGCAGTAGGGGTTCGTATGCTGAAGCTTTCTTT. Full variable domain (rest looked up from reference TRBV28 and TRBJ1-1): DVKVTQSSRYLVKRTGEKVFLECVQDMDHENMFWYRQDPGLGLRLIYFSYDVKMKEKGDIPEGYSVSREKKERFSLILESASTNQTSMYLCASSRGSYAEAFFGQGTRLTVV.

The J gene is TRBJ2-5, the V gene TRBV11-2; D is ambiguous. The CDR3 extends over 11 amino acids. The V end was cut by 5 bases, the J end by 2 bases, with 3 bases between. Per germline, CDR1 SGHAT and CDR2 FQNNGV. The DNA of the CDR3 is TGTGCCAGCAGCCGACAAGAGACCCAGTACTTC. It yields the protein CASSRQETQYF.

This chain links TRBV27 with TRBJ1-1; 8 bases are shared with TRBD1. With 10 bases clipped from V and 4 bases from J, the junction kept 8 bases outside the gene matches. CDR1 is MNHEY, CDR2 SMNVEV, per germline (reference sequence). The CDR3 has 13 amino acids. CDR3 DNA: TGTGCCAACACTCCAGGGGGCGGCACTGAAGCTTTCTTT. Translating it yields CANTPGGGTEAFF.